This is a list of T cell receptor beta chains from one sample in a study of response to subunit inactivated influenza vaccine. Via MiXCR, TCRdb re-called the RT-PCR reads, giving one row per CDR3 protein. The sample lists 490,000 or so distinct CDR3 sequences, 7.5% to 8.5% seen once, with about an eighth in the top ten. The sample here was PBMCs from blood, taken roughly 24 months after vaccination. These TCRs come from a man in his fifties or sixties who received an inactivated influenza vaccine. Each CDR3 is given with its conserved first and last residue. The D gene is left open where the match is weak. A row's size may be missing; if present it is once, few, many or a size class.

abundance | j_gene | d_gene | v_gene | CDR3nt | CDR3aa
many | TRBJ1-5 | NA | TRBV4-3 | TGCGCCAGCAGCCAACAGAATAGCAATCAGCCCCAGCATTTT | CASSQQNSNQPQHF
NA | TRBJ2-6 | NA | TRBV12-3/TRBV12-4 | TGTGCCAGCAGAGAACAGGGTGATAGTACTGGGGCCAACGTCCTGACTTTC | CASREQGDSTGANVLTF
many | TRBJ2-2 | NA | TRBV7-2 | TGTGCCAGCAGCTTGGGTGGAACGTACACCGGGGAGCTGTTTTTT | CASSLGGTYTGELFF
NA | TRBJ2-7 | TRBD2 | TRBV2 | TGTGCCAGCAGTCCGCTAGCGGGGTCGCGGTACGAGCAGTACTTC | CASSPLAGSRYEQYF
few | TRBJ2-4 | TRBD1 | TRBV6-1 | TGTGCCAGCAGTGAAGCGCTTCAGGGACAGGGGGCTCCCCTAGCCAAAAACATTCAGTACTTC | CASSEALQGQGAPLAKNIQYF
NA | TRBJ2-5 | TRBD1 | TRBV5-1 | TGCGCCAGCAGCTTGTTCGGGGACAGGGGAGAGACCCAGTACTTC | CASSLFGDRGETQYF
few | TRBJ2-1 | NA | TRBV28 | TGTGCCAGCAGTTTAGACCCGAGGGCATACAATGAGCAGTTCTTC | CASSLDPRAYNEQFF
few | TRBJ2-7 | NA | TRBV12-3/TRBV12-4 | TGTGCCAGCAGTTTAATGGCAGGGGCCCACGAGCAGTACTTC | CASSLMAGAHEQYF
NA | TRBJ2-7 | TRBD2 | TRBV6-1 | TGTGCCAGCAGTCCCCGACTAGCGAGAAACTACGAGCAGTACTTC | CASSPRLARNYEQYF
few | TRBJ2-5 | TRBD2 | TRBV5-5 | TGTGCCAGCAGCTACCGGGACTTTGGGACTAGCGGGAGAGAGACCCAGTACTTC | CASSYRDFGTSGRETQYF
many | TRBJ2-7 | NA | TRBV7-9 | TGTGCCAGCAGCTCTACTACAGGGGCGGGGGAGCAGTACTTC | CASSSTTGAGEQYF
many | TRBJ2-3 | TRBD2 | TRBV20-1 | TGCAGTGCTCAAAAGGAGCCGGGACTAGCGAAACCTGGAGGCACAGATACGCAGTATTTT | CSAQKEPGLAKPGGTDTQYF
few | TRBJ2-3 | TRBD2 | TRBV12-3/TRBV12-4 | TGTGCCAGCAGTTTAGCGGGGGGGGAAGATACGCAGTATTTT | CASSLAGGEDTQYF
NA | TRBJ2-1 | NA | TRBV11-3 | TGTGCCAGCAGCTTAGGAGAGTGGGACGGGAATGAGCAGTTCTTC | CASSLGEWDGNEQFF
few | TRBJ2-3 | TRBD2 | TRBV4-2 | TGTGCCAGCAGCCAACCTCTACTAGCGGGGGGAGAAGATACGCAGTATTTT | CASSQPLLAGGEDTQYF
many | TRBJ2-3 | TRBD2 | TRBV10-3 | TGTGCCATCAGTGAACGGGGAACTAGCGGGAAAGATACGCAGTATTTT | CAISERGTSGKDTQYF
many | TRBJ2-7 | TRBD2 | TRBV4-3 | TGCGCCAGCAGCCAAACATCGTGGGGGGGCTACGAGCAGTACTTC | CASSQTSWGGYEQYF
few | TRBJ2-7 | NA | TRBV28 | TGTGCCAGCAGTTTGACAGTTACCTTTTACGAGCAGTACTTC | CASSLTVTFYEQYF
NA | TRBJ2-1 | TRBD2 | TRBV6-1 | TGTGCCAGCTCCTATATTTCCGGGACTAGCGGGAGAGGGGGCGGTGAGCAGTTCTTC | CASSYISGTSGRGGGEQFF
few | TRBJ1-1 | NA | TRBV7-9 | TGTGCCAGCAGCTTTGACCTACCTTTAAAGGGTAACACTGAAGCTTTCTTT | CASSFDLPLKGNTEAFF
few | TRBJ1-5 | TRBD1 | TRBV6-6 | TGTGCCAGTGGGACAGGCAATCAGCCCCAGCATTTT | CASGTGNQPQHF
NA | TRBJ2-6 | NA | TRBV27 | TGTGCCAGCAGTCACTTACAGGGTTTATTCGGCTCTGGGGCCAACGTCCTGACTTTC | CASSHLQGLFGSGANVLTF
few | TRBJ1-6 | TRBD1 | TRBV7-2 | TGTGCCAGCAGCTCACGGACAGGGAATAGTTCACCCCTCCACTTT | CASSSRTGNSSPLHF
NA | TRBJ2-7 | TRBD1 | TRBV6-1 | TGTGCCAGCAGTCACAGGGGGATCGAGCAGTACTTC | CASSHRGIEQYF
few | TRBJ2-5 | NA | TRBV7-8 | TGTGCCAGCAGCCTCAGACAGATACAAGAGACCCAGTACTTC | CASSLRQIQETQYF
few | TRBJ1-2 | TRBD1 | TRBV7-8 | TGTGCCAGCAGCTTCTATGGGACAGGGTTTTCTGGCTACACCTTC | CASSFYGTGFSGYTF
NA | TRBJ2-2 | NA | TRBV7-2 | TGTGCCAGCAGCTTAGTGGTAGTAGAGGACCCCGGGGAGCTGTTTTTT | CASSLVVVEDPGELFF
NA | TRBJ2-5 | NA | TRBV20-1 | TGCAGTGCGAGGATAGTAGAGACCCAGTACTTC | CSARIVETQYF
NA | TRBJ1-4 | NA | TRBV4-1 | TGCGCCAGCAGCCAAGAGAGGTTGGGGGCGAAAAAACTGTTTTTT | CASSQERLGAKKLFF
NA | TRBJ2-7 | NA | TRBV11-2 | TGTGCCAGCAGCTCCCCACGGTTAGCGGCCTCCTACGAGCAGTACTTC | CASSSPRLAASYEQYF
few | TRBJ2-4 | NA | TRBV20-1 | TGCAGTGCGAACACAGAGATACTAGCCAAAAACATTCAGTACTTC | CSANTEILAKNIQYF
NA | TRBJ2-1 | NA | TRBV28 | TGTGCCAGCAGTTCTTTGGGGGACGGTGTGGAGCAGTTCTTC | CASSSLGDGVEQFF
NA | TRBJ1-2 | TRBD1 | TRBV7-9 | TGTGCCAGCAGCCGAGGACAGGGGGGGACTAACTATGGCTACACCTTC | CASSRGQGGTNYGYTF
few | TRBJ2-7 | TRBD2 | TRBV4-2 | TGTGCCAGCAGCCAAGCAGGGACTAGCGGGATTTACTACGAGCAGTACTTC | CASSQAGTSGIYYEQYF
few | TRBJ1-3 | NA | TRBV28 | TGTGCCAGCAGTTTAATAGGGATCAGACTTTACTCTGGAAACACCATATATTTT | CASSLIGIRLYSGNTIYF
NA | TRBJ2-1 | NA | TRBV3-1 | TGTGCCAGCAAGGGGGGCGGAGCCTACAATGAGCAGTTCTTC | CASKGGGAYNEQFF
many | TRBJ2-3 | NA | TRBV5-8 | TGTGCCAGCAGTCAAACTTCCAGCAGGGCAGATACGCAGTATTTT | CASSQTSSRADTQYF
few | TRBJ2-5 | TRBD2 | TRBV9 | TGTGCCAGCAGCGTAGGAGGTAGCGGGGGAAAGACCCAGTACTTC | CASSVGGSGGKTQYF
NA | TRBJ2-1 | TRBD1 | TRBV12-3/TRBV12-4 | TGTGCCAGCAGTTTCGGACAGGGTAGCTATGAGCAGTTCTTC | CASSFGQGSYEQFF
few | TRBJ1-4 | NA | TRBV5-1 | TGCGCCAGCAGCTTGGAGGGGAGGTCTAATGAAAAACTGTTTTTT | CASSLEGRSNEKLFF
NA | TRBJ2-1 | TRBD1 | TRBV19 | TGTGCCAGTAGTATTATTGGGGACAGGGGAGATTACAATGAGCAGTTCTTC | CASSIIGDRGDYNEQFF
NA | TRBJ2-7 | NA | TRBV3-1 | TGTGCCAGCAGCCAAGCCGGAGCCTACGAGCAGTACTTC | CASSQAGAYEQYF
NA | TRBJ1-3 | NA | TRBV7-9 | TGTGCCAGCAGCTCGGAAGCGGGAAACACCATATATTTT | CASSSEAGNTIYF
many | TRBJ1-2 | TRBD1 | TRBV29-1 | TGCAGCGCTGGACAGGGGGCAGGGGGGTATGGCTACACCTTC | CSAGQGAGGYGYTF
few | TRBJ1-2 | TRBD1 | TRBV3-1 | TGTGCCAGCAGCCAAGACGGGACAGGGGCCGTTCCTTGGTATGGCTACACCTTC | CASSQDGTGAVPWYGYTF
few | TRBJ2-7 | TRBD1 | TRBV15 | TGTGCCACCAGCGGTACCGGGACAGGGACCGAGCAGTACTTC | CATSGTGTGTEQYF
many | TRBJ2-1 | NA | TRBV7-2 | TGTGCCAGCAGCTTACGCGAGTCAGGGTCTTACAATGAGCAGTTCTTC | CASSLRESGSYNEQFF
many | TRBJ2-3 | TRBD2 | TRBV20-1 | TGCAGTGCCCGACTAGCGGTTCGAGATACGCAGTATTTT | CSARLAVRDTQYF